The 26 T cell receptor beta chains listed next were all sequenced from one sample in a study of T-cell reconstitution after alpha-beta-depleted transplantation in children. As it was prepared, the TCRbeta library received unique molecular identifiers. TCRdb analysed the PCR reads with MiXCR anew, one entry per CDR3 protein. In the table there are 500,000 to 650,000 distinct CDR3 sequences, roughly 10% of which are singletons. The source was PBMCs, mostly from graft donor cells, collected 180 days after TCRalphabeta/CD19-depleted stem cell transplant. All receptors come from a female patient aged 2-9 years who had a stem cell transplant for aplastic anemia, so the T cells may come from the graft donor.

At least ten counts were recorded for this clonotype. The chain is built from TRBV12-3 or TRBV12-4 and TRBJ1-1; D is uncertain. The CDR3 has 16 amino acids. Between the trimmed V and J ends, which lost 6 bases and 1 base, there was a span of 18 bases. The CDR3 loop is CASSRSPAEGNTEAFF. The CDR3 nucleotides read TGTGCCAGCAGCCGGTCCCCCGCAGAAGGGAACACTGAAGCTTTCTTT.

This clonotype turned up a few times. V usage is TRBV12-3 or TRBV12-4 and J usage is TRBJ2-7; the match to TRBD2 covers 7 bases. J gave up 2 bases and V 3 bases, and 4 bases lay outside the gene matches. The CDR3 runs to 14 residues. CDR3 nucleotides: TGTGCCAGCAGTTTTGAGCGGGGACCCTACGAGCAGTACGTC. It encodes CASSFERGPYEQYV.

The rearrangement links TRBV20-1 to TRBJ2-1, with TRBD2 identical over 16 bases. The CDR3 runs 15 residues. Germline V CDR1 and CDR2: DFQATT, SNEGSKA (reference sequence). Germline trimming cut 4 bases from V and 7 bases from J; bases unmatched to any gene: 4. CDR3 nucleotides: TGCAGTGCTACCGGGACTAGCGGGAGGGTGAATGAGCAGTTCTTC. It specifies CSATGTSGRVNEQFF.

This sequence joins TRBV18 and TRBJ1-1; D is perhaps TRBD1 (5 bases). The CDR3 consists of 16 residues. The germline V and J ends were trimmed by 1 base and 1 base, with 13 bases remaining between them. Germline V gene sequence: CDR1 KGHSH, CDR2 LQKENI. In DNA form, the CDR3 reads TGTGCCAGCTCACCACGTTCCGGGGACCCGAACACTGAAGCTTTCTTT. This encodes CASSPRSGDPNTEAFF. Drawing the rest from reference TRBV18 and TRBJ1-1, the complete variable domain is NAGVMQNPRHLVRRRGQEARLRCSPMKGHSHVYWYRQLPEEGLKFMVYLQKENIIDESGMPKERFSAEFPKEGPSILRIQQVVRGDSAAYFCASSPRSGDPNTEAFFGQGTRLTVV.

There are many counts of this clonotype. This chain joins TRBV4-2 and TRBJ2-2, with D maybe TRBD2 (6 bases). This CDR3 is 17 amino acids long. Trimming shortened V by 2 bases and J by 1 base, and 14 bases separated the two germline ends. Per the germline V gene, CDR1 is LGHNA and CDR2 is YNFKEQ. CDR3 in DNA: TGTGCCAGCAGCCAATCCCTAGCGACCAGGAACACCGGGGAGCTGTTTTTT. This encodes CASSQSLATRNTGELFF.

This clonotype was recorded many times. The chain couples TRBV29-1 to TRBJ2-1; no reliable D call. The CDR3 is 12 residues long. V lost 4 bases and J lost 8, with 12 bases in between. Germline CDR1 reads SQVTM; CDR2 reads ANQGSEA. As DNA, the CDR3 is TGCAGCGTTGCGGAATTTATGGATGAGCAGTTCTTC. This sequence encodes CSVAEFMDEQFF.

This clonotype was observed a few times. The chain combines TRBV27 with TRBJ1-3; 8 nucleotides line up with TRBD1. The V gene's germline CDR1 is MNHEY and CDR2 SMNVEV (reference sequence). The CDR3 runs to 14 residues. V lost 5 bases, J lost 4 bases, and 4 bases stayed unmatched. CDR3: CASSPTGAGNTIYF. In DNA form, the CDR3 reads TGTGCCAGCAGTCCGACAGGGGCCGGAAACACCATATATTTT.

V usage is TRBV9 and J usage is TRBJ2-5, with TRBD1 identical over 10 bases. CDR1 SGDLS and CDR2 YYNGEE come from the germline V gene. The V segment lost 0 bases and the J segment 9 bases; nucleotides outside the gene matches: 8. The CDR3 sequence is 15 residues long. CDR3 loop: CASSVGGTGVEAQYF. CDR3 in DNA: TGTGCCAGCAGCGTAGGGGGGACAGGGGTGGAGGCCCAGTACTTC.

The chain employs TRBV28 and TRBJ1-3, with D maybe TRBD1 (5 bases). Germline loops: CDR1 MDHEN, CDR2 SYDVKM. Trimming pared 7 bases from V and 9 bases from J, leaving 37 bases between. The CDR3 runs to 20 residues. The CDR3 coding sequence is TGTGCCAGCACCCAAGCCCCGACAGCCCTCTGGAAAGAATACCGGAGCACCATATATTTT. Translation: CASTQAPTALWKEYRSTIYF.

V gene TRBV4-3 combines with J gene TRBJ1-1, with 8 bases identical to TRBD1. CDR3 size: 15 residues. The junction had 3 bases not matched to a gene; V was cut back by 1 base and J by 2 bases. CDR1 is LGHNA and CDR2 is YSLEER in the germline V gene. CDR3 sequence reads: CASSQGTGQNTEAFF. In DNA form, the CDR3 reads TGCGCCAGCAGCCAAGGGACAGGGCAAAACACTGAAGCTTTCTTT.

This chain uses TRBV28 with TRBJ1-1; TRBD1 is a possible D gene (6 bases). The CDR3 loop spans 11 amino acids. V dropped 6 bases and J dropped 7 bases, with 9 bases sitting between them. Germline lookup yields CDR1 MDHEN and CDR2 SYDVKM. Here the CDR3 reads CASRYRDEAFF. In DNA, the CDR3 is TGTGCCAGCAGATACAGGGATGAAGCTTTCTTT.

For the CDR3, the DNA is TGTGCCAGCAGCTTATCATGTGCTACGGAGACCCAGTACTTC. Amino acids: CASSLSCATETQYF. The chain recombines TRBV7-2 with TRBJ2-5; D uncertain. This CDR3 is built from 14 residues. Trimming shortened V by 2 bases and J by 5 bases, and 12 bases separated the two germline ends. Germline-derived CDR1 and CDR2 are SGHTA and FQGNSA.

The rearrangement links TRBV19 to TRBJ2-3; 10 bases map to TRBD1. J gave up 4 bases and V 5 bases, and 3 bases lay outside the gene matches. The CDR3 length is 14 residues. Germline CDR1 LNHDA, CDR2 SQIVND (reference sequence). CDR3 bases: TGTGCCAGTAGTCGGGACAGGGGTGCAGATACGCAGTATTTT. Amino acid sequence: CASSRDRGADTQYF. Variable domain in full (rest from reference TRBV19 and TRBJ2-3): DGGITQSPKYLFRKEGQNVTLSCEQNLNHDAMYWYRQDPGQGLRLIYYSQIVNDFQKGDIAEGYSVSREKKESFPLTVTSAQKNPTAFYLCASSRDRGADTQYFGPGTRLTVL.

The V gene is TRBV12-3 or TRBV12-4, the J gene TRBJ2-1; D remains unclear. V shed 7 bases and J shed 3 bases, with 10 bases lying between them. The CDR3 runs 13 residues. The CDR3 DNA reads TGTGCCAGCACGAGGCGCCTCTACAATGAGCAGTTCTTC. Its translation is CASTRRLYNEQFF.

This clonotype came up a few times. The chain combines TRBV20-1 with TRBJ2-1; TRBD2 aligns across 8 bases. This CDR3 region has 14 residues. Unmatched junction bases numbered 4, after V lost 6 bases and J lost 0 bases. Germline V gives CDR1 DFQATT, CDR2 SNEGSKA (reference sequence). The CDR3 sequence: CSAISGSSYNEQFF. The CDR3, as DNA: TGCAGTGCCATCAGCGGGAGCTCCTACAATGAGCAGTTCTTC.

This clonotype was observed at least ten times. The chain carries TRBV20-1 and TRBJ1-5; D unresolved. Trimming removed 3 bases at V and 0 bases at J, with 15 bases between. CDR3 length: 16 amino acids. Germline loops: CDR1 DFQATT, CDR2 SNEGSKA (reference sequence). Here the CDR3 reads CSARDPGLYSNQPQHF. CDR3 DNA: TGCAGTGCTAGGGACCCCGGGCTTTATAGCAATCAGCCCCAGCATTTT.

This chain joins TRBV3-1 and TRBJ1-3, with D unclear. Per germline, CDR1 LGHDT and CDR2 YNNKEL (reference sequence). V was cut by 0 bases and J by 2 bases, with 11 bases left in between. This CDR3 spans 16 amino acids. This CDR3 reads CASSQEGKGTGNTIYF. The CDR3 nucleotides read TGTGCCAGCAGCCAAGAAGGGAAGGGAACTGGAAACACCATATATTTT.

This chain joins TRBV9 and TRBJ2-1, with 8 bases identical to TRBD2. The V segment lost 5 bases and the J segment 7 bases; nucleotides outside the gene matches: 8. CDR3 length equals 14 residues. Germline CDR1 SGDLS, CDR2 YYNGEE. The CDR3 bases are TGTGCCAGCAGTCAAGGGGGGACTAGGAATGAGCAGTTCTTC. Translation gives CASSQGGTRNEQFF.

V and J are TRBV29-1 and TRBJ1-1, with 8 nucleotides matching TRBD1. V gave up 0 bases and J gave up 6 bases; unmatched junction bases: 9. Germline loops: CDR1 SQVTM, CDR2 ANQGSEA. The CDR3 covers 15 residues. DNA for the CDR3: TGCAGCGTTGAAGATCGGGGCAGGGGGCGTTCTGAAGCTTTCTTT. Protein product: CSVEDRGRGRSEAFF. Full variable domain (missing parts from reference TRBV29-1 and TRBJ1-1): SAVISQKPSRDICQRGTSLTIQCQVDSQVTMMFWYRQQPGQSLTLIATANQGSEATYESGFVIDKFPISRPNLTFSTLTVSNMSPEDSSIYLCSVEDRGRGRSEAFFGQGTRLTVV.

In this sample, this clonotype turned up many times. CDR3 region: CASSQAVYEQYF. The CDR3 nucleotides are TGTGCCAGCAGCCAAGCTGTCTACGAGCAGTACTTC. V gene TRBV3-1 combines with J gene TRBJ2-7, with D unclear. The CDR3 has 12 amino acids. The germline CDR1 and CDR2 sequences are LGHDT and YNNKEL (reference sequence). The V end was cut by 1 base, the J end by 3 bases, with 4 bases between.

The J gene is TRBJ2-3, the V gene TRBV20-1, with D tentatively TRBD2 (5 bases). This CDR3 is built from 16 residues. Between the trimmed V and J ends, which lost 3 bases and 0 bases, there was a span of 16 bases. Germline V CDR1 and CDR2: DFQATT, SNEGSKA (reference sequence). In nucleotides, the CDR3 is TGCAGTGCTAGGCAGCAGCGGTTACCTAGCACAGATACGCAGTATTTT. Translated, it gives CSARQQRLPSTDTQYF.

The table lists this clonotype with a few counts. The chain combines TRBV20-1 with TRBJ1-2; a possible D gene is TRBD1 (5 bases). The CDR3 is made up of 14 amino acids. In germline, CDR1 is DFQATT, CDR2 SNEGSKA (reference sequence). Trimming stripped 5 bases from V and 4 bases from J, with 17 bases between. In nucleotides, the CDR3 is TGCAGTGCTCCCCCCCCCGGGGGTGGCTATGGCTACACCTTC. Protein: CSAPPPGGGYGYTF.

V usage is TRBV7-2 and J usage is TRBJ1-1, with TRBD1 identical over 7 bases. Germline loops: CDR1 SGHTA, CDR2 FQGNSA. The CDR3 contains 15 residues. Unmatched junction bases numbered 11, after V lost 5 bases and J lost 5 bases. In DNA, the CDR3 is TGTGCCAGCAGCCGTGACAGGGCCGTAAGGACTGAAGCTTTCTTT. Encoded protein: CASSRDRAVRTEAFF.

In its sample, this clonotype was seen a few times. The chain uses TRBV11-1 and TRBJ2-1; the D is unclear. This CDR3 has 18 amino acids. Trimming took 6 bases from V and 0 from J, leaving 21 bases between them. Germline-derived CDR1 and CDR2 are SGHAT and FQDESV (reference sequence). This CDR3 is CASRARDSADLSYNEQFF. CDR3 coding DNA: TGTGCCAGCAGGGCCCGAGACTCTGCAGACCTCTCCTACAATGAGCAGTTCTTC.

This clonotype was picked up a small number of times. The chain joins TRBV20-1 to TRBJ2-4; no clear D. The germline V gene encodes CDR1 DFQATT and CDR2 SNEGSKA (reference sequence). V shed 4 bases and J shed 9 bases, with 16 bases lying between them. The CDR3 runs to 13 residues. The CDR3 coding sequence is TGCAGTGCTACGACTTCCACGCCATCCATTCAGTACTTC. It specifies CSATTSTPSIQYF.

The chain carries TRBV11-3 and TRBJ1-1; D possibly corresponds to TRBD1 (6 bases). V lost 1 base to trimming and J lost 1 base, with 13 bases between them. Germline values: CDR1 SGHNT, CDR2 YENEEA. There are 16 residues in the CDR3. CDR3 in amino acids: CASSLGGGSWNTEAFF. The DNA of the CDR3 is TGTGCCAGCAGCTTAGGGGGGGGCAGCTGGAACACTGAAGCTTTCTTT.